This TCR beta chain was identified during a study of cytomegalovirus exposure and HLA in healthy donors. Only a few counts were recorded for this clone. Researchers ran the PCR with 60 Vbeta and 13 Jbeta primers. The repertoire was sequenced with immunoSEQ multiplex PCR; TCRdb's copy has only in-frame clones and lacks some. The sample shows 70,000 to 90,000 clones, 63% of them seen only once. The CDR3 has 16 residues. Germline lookup yields CDR1 SGDLS and CDR2 YYNGEE. V gave up 3 bases and J gave up 2 bases; unmatched junction bases: 3. Material for sequencing was PBMCs. The source is a woman in her forties in good health and CMV-seropositive. This chain joins TRBV9 and TRBJ2-3; 13 positions agree with TRBD2. The DNA for the CDR3 is TGTGCCAGCAGCGCCGGGACTAGCGGGACCACAGATACGCAGTATTTT. As protein: CASSAGTSGTTDTQYF.